This T cell receptor (beta chain) emerged from a study of T-cell memory formation after mild COVID-19. On the study more broadly: Clusters of TCRs were largely donor specific.

The study's findings and limits: Clones that contracted clustered mainly in CM and EM if CD4+ and in EMRA if CD8+. There were some responding clones in pre-infection memory, which suggested that cross-reactive memory had joined.

On this clonotype: Antigen unknown.

The length of the CDR3 is 16 residues. Per germline, CDR1 KGHSH and CDR2 LQKENI. The V and J ends lost 4 bases and 2 bases respectively, with 12 bases between them. Constant-segment primers were used for 5'RACE, and the resulting TCR alpha and TCR beta cDNA libraries carried sample barcodes and UMIs. Via MiXCR, TCRdb re-called the 5' RACE reads, giving one row per CDR3 protein. The table lists about 600,000 distinct CDR3 sequences, about 22% of them singletons, with approximately 8.4% in the top ten. The chain is built from TRBV18 and TRBJ2-6; D may be TRBD1 (6 bases). The sequence derives from an adult woman who had mild COVID-19 (a few samples of this study predate the infection). Cell type and time point are not known. The sample consisted of PBMCs or a T cell subset sorted from them (not recorded which). CDR3 residues: CASSRTQGPGANVLTF. The CDR3 nucleotides read TGTGCCAGCTCACGAACACAGGGTCCTGGGGCCAACGTCCTGACTTTC.